This T cell receptor beta chain was identified during a study of T cell responses to AZD1222 COVID-19 vaccine (dated by TCRdb to the early 2020s). In the study overall: A total of 233 trial participants underwent TCR sequencing, of whom more than 200 had received two doses of AZD1222 and 26 had received two doses of the MenACWY control vaccine. Enrollment into the trials was organized by age into subgroups of 18-55, 56-69 and 70-plus years, and those subgroups contained about 150, 27 and 61 TCR-sequenced participants, respectively.

Turning to this clone: Its binding antigen is unknown. Qualities for individual bases were not recorded, and no much larger clone is one base off.

Read against the paper, the sample's time point label means: about 28 days (+/-7) after the second vaccine dose. AZD1222 recipients whose second dose came at about 4 weeks and those whose second dose came at about 12 weeks were combined into one group, since spike-specific TCR depth and breadth did not differ between the two schedules. Samples from vaccinated people were obtained from the UK trials COV001 and COV002, which included a single-blind randomized controlled phase 2/3 trial of AZD1222 (ChAdOx1 nCoV-19) in healthy adults. For TCRbeta chain sequencing, PBMC samples from trial participants were taken at day 0 and at day 28 after the second dose. The CDR3 regions of human TCRbeta chains were analyzed by immunosequencing. Turning to the authors' computational methods: TCRs in the repertoires were matched against a reference library of SARS-CoV-2-specific TCRs that had been generated with the MIRA antigen-specificity platform. Breadth was defined as the fraction of unique TCRs that were SARS-CoV-2-associated, and depth was defined as the fraction of total T cells that were SARS-CoV-2-associated. Using the MIRA data, each spike-specific TCR was mapped to the spike region that the TCR reacts to and placed in a CD4 or CD8 class. Log10-transformed breadth and depth values were compared by one-way ANOVA with Sidak's multiple comparisons tests. Not all clones reach the TCRdb copy of this immuneACCESS table, which keeps in-frame sequences only. Checked studies attribute under half of the gap to unresolved V genes and leave the rest unexplained. D and trimming were read from the DNA, whereas the V and J calls and clone size are those reported in that table. A total of about 69,000 clones appear in this sample, approximately 87% of them only once. The top ten clones comprise 20% to 30% of the sample.

V has 11 bases trimmed and J has 9 bases trimmed; junction bases matching no gene number 17. From a lookup of the germline V gene (reference sequence), CDR1 and CDR2 are LNHDA and SQIVND. The CDR3 goes from the cysteine to the phenylalanine over 16 residues. Just CDR3 DNA is preserved here, 48 bases in frame from base 1. The paper as a whole reports these results and caveats: Reportedly, almost half of the unique spike-specific TCRs recognized epitopes lying outside the regions that are mutated in the B.1.351 and B.1.1.7 variants. Because no day 14 peak-response samples were available, repertoires were characterized only after the peak T cell response. The 56-69-year group was small, and its depth increase did not reach significance, likely because of low power. Vaccine-associated CD4 TCRs spanned the whole spike protein, with dominant responses in regions 160-218 and 743-854. Participants were mostly white British and included more females than males, and it was suggested by the authors that clonal diversity may have been underestimated. A significant rise in spike-specific TCR breadth and depth was observed after two AZD1222 doses relative to day 0 and relative to MenACWY recipients. Only five or six AZD1222 recipients were SARS-CoV-2 seropositive at baseline, limiting conclusions about previously exposed vaccinees.

The rearranged chain carries TRBV19 and TRBJ1-6; TRBD1 agrees with 9 junctional bases. The sequences come from peripheral blood, collected 28 days after the second AZD1222 dose. The receptor was derived from an adult who received the AZD1222 COVID-19 vaccine. The DNA reads as follows: TGTGCCTCCAAAGCTGCTTCCGGGACAGGGACTTCACCCCTCCACTTT. The encoded protein is CASKAASGTGTSPLHF.